Listed below are T cell receptor beta chains from one sample, sequenced in a study of cytomegalovirus exposure and HLA in healthy donors. Method: immunoSEQ multiplex PCR; TCRdb's copy keeps in-frame clones and lacks some. The sample shows about 160,000 clones, more than 60% of them seen only once. Sequenced: PBMCs. All receptors derive from a woman aged 25-40 years in good health and CMV-seronegative. CDR3s include the opening cysteine and the closing phenylalanine or tryptophan. Fields, in order: J gene, D gene, clone size, V gene, CDR3 protein, CDR3 DNA. D genes are given only for firm matches. The listing skips clone size in some rows; elsewhere it reads once, few, many or a size class.

>TRBJ2-7|TRBD2|-|TRBV7-2
CASSSAGGSYEQYF
TGTGCCAGCAGCTCGGCGGGGGGTTCCTACGAGCAGTACTTC
>TRBJ1-6|-|-|TRBV19
CASKIGEGDSPLHF
TGTGCCAGTAAAATTGGGGAAGGGGATTCACCCCTCCACTTT
>TRBJ2-1|-|-|TRBV19
CASTAGTPGYNEQFF
TGTGCCAGTACCGCCGGGACACCCGGCTACAATGAGCAGTTCTTC
>TRBJ2-7|TRBD2|-|TRBV7-9
CSSSPGTSGGSYEQYF
TGTTCCAGCAGCCCCGGGACTAGCGGGGGATCCTACGAGCAGTACTTC
>TRBJ1-5|TRBD1|-|TRBV28
CASGTGEQPQHF
TGTGCCAGCGGGACAGGAGAACAGCCCCAGCATTTT
>TRBJ1-2|-|-|TRBV15
CATSISGAAYGYTF
TGTGCCACCAGCATTTCAGGGGCTGCCTATGGCTACACCTTC
>TRBJ1-1|-|once|TRBV6-5
CASSEGGPNTEAFF
TGTGCCAGCAGTGAAGGAGGCCCAAACACTGAAGCTTTCTTT
>TRBJ2-7|-|-|TRBV2
CASSLGPPRDYEQYF
TGTGCCAGCAGCTTGGGACCGCCGCGGGACTACGAGCAGTACTTC
>TRBJ1-4|TRBD1|-|TRBV5-4
CASSQDRANEKLFF
TGTGCCAGCAGCCAGGACAGGGCTAATGAAAAACTGTTTTTT
>TRBJ1-2|-|few|TRBV5-5
CASSLTRSNYGYTF
TGTGCCAGCAGCCTTACGAGGTCTAACTATGGCTACACCTTC
>TRBJ1-5|-|-|TRBV4-2
CASGSLLSNQPQHF
TGTGCCAGCGGTTCACTCTTAAGCAATCAGCCCCAGCATTTT
>TRBJ1-5|-|-|TRBV5-1
CASSLGVSNQPQHF
TGCGCCAGCAGCTTGGGAGTTAGCAATCAGCCCCAGCATTTT
>TRBJ2-5|-|-|TRBV2
CASSDWQRETQYF
TGTGCCAGCAGTGACTGGCAGAGGGAGACCCAGTACTTC
>TRBJ2-2|-|-|TRBV2
CASSEEWETGELFF
TGTGCCAGCAGTGAAGAATGGGAGACCGGGGAGCTGTTTTTT
>TRBJ2-2|TRBD2|once|TRBV14
CASSQQRAGTSGELFF
TGTGCCAGCAGCCAACAACGAGCGGGGACTTCCGGGGAGCTGTTTTTT
>TRBJ1-1|-|-|TRBV18
CASSRLQNTEAFF
TGTGCCAGCTCACGACTACAAAACACTGAAGCTTTCTTT
>TRBJ1-1|-|-|TRBV5-1
CASSLSMADTEAFF
TGCGCCAGCAGCTTGTCGATGGCTGACACTGAAGCTTTCTTT
>TRBJ1-3|-|few|TRBV27
CASSLFSGNTIYF
TGTGCCAGCAGTTTATTCTCAGGGAACACCATATATTTT
>TRBJ1-1|-|-|TRBV7-2
CASSRQGSLYTEAFF
TGTGCCAGCAGCCGGCAGGGTTCGCTTTACACTGAAGCTTTCTTT
>TRBJ1-2|TRBD1|once|TRBV2
CASLPLPGQVFQYYGYTF
TGTGCCAGCCTCCCCTTACCGGGACAGGTCTTCCAATACTATGGCTACACCTTC
>TRBJ2-7|-|few|TRBV19
CASSFVTSYEQYF
TGTGCCAGTAGTTTCGTCACTTCCTACGAGCAGTACTTC
>TRBJ1-1|-|-|TRBV5-4
CASSLDVWTYTEAFF
TGTGCCAGCAGCTTGGATGTTTGGACATACACTGAAGCTTTCTTT
>TRBJ1-6|TRBD1|-|TRBV25-1
CASTGTGLHSPLHF
TGTGCCAGCACCGGGACAGGGTTGCATTCACCCCTCCACTTT
>TRBJ1-1|-|few|TRBV9
CASSPGINTEAFF
TGTGCCAGCAGCCCAGGGATAAACACTGAAGCTTTCTTT
>TRBJ1-1|TRBD1|-|TRBV7-2
CASSSQDRDAFF
TGTGCCAGCAGCTCCCAGGACAGGGACGCTTTCTTT
>TRBJ2-3|-|-|TRBV27
CATSIRDSSTDTQYF
TGTGCCACCTCAATCCGAGACAGTAGTACAGATACGCAGTATTTT
>TRBJ1-2|TRBD1|-|TRBV6-6
CASWEDRVNGGYTF
TGTGCCAGCTGGGAGGACAGGGTTAACGGGGGCTACACCTTC
>TRBJ1-1|-|-|TRBV7-9
CSSSLGQGLRNTEAFF
TGTTCCAGCAGCTTAGGGCAGGGTTTACGGAACACTGAAGCTTTCTTT
>TRBJ1-1|TRBD1|once|TRBV29-1
CSVGGQAEEAFF
TGCAGCGTTGGGGGACAGGCTGAGGAAGCTTTCTTT
>TRBJ1-3|-|-|TRBV7-9
CASSFPLIPNTIYF
TGTGCCAGCAGCTTTCCCCTTATTCCCAACACCATATATTTT
>TRBJ2-3|TRBD2|-|TRBV7-2
CAGALAGGPKDTQYF
TGTGCCGGGGCACTAGCGGGGGGGCCAAAAGATACGCAGTATTTT
>TRBJ2-5|-|few|TRBV7-9
CSSSLMGGLETQYF
TGTTCCAGCAGCTTAATGGGGGGTTTGGAGACCCAGTACTTC
>TRBJ1-6|-|-|TRBV2
CASRFGAYNSPLHF
TGTGCCAGCAGGTTCGGGGCCTATAATTCACCCCTCCACTTT
>TRBJ1-2|-|-|TRBV4-1
CASSRETGEPGPNYGYTF
TGCGCCAGCAGCCGAGAGACAGGCGAACCCGGACCTAACTATGGCTACACCTTC
>TRBJ2-7|-|-|TRBV7-2
CASNLTGSYEQYF
TGTGCCAGCAACTTAACTGGCTCCTACGAGCAGTACTTC
>TRBJ1-6|-|-|TRBV5-6
CASSQQGLFNSPLHF
TGTGCCAGCAGCCAACAGGGTCTCTTTAATTCACCCCTCCACTTT
>TRBJ2-1|TRBD2|few|TRBV20-1
CSAAGGLEQFF
TGCAGTGCCGCGGGGGGGTTGGAGCAGTTCTTC
>TRBJ2-7|TRBD1|-|TRBV5-1
CASSTGGSYEQYF
TGCGCCAGTTCGACAGGGGGCTCCTACGAGCAGTACTTC
>TRBJ1-5|-|-|TRBV27
CASSLRLSVRPQHF
TGTGCCAGCAGTTTACGACTATCGGTCCGGCCCCAGCATTTT
>TRBJ2-7|TRBD1|-|TRBV27
CASSLGTGIDEQYF
TGTGCCAGCAGTTTAGGGACAGGGATTGACGAGCAGTACTTC